Below are 30 T cell receptor beta chains sequenced from a single sample in a study of persistence of HIV-infected CD4 T cells. Stimulation used around 10 ug/mL lysate from CMV-infected fibroblasts. CD40L/CD69 double-negative CD45RO-high memory CD4+ T cells were collected. Sequencing used immunoSEQ version 4 in survey mode. Here immunoSEQ multiplex PCR was the method, and the copy in TCRdb shows in-frame clones only, minus some. The repertoire holds 37,000 or so clones, with around 80% as singletons. No antigens are known for them. The sample here was CD4+ T cells sorted from PBMCs after roughly 18-hour stimulation, taken from a patient who received antiretroviral therapy. The receptor set was obtained from an adult man with HIV who was CMV-seropositive.

For this clone: The sample contains more than one DNA sequence encoding this CDR3. J is TRBJ1-2 and V is TRBV10-2; tentative D call: TRBD1 (5 bases). This CDR3 region has 12 residues. Germline V CDR1 and CDR2: WSHSY, SAAADI. Trimming stripped 8 bases from V and 0 bases from J, with 7 bases between. The CDR3: CASRDPNYGYTF. The CDR3 coding sequence is TGCGCCAGCCGGGACCCTAACTATGGCTACACCTTC.

This clone was seen only a few times. The V gene is TRBV3-1 (or the pseudogene TRBV3-2), the J gene TRBJ2-2; D not certain. Germline V gene lookup returns CDR1 LGHDT and CDR2 YNNKEL (reference sequence). CDR3 length: 11 residues. The germline V and J ends were trimmed by 6 bases and 7 bases, with 6 bases remaining between them. DNA for the CDR3: TGTGCCAGCAGTATGGGCGGGGAGCTGTTTTTT. The encoded protein is CASSMGGELFF.

The chain combines TRBV7-3 with TRBJ1-3, with D uncertain. CDR3 length: 13 amino acids. CDR1 and CDR2 from the germline V gene are SGHTA and FQGTGA. The germline V and J ends were trimmed by 5 bases and 0 bases, with 5 bases remaining between them. DNA for the CDR3: TGTGCCAGCAGCGCCCCCTCTGGAAACACCATATATTTT. This translates into CASSAPSGNTIYF.

This clone was counted once. The rearrangement joins TRBV9 to TRBJ2-3, with a weak D call TRBD2 (6 bases). The CDR3 is made up of 17 amino acids. Germline V CDR1 and CDR2: SGDLS, YYNGEE. V lost 0 bases, J lost 0 bases, and 14 bases lay in between. The CDR3 sequence: CASSVGGGLYSTDTQYF. CDR3 sequence (DNA): TGTGCCAGCAGCGTAGGAGGAGGGTTGTATAGCACAGATACGCAGTATTTT.

The rearrangement links TRBV18 to TRBJ1-2, with 9 bases fitting TRBD1. CDR3 length equals 16 residues. The trim removed 3 bases at V and 7 bases at J, leaving 12 bases unmatched. Germline CDR1 and CDR2: KGHSH and LQKENI. In nucleotides, the CDR3 is TGTGCCAGCTCACCCCTCCCGGGACAGGGATCTTCTGGCTACACCTTC. Protein: CASSPLPGQGSSGYTF.

This clone is termed medium-sized. The chain carries TRBV20-1 and TRBJ1-6; D gene unclear. Germline values: CDR1 DFQATT, CDR2 SNEGSKA (reference sequence). V lost 6 bases, J lost 8 bases, and 14 bases lay in between. The CDR3 runs 13 residues. Here the CDR3 DNA reads TGCAGTGCCAGTAGGACGGTCGATTCACCCCTCCACTTT. This sequence encodes CSASRTVDSPLHF.

The chain employs TRBV18 and TRBJ2-7; no firm D call. CDR1 is KGHSH and CDR2 is LQKENI in the germline V gene. This CDR3 is 14 amino acids long. V gave up 1 base and J gave up 6 bases, with 13 bases separating them. The CDR3 region is CASSPQGRGLEQYF. In nucleotides, the CDR3 is TGTGCCAGCTCACCACAAGGAAGAGGTCTCGAGCAGTACTTC.

This clone was detected a few times. The chain combines TRBV2 with TRBJ2-5; no firm D call. Trimming removed 4 bases at V and 2 bases at J, with 2 bases between. Germline CDR1 reads SNHLY; CDR2 reads FYNNEI. This CDR3 has 11 residues. The CDR3 sequence: CASSGQETQYF. The CDR3 region has the DNA TGTGCCAGCAGTGGACAAGAGACCCAGTACTTC.

The rearrangement links TRBV12-5 to TRBJ2-3; the D gene is possibly TRBD2 (5 bases). With 0 bases removed from V and 8 bases from J, the gap between germline ends came to 21 bases. CDR1 and CDR2 (germline): LGHNT, FRNRAP. This CDR3 has 17 amino acids. The CDR3 loop is CASGLVPGAESAGTQYF. For the CDR3, the DNA is TGTGCTAGTGGTTTGGTACCTGGAGCGGAGTCGGCGGGTACGCAGTATTTT. The full variable domain, its missing parts supplied by reference TRBV12-5 and TRBJ2-3, is DARVTQTPRHKVTEMGQEVTMRCQPILGHNTVFWYRQTMMQGLELLAYFRNRAPLDDSGMPKDRFSAEMPDATLATLKIQPSEPRDSAVYFCASGLVPGAESAGTQYFGPGTRLTVL.

Of note for this clone: One junction end disagrees with the germline gene, perhaps due to a read error. V is TRBV6-1 and J is TRBJ2-2; 9 positions agree with TRBD1. CDR1 and CDR2 (germline): MNHNS, SASEGT. CDR3 length: 15 residues. The CDR3 sequence: CARSEDRGGAGELFF. Here the CDR3 DNA reads TGTGCCCGCAGTGAAGACAGGGGGGGGGCCGGGGAGCTGTTTTTT.

The chain uses TRBV21-1 and TRBJ2-4. TRBV21-1 is deemed a pseudogene. This CDR3 contains 18 residues. This chain's CDR3 is CASSSPGTQVLAKNIQYF. As DNA, the CDR3 is TGTGCCAGCAGCTCTCCGGGGACGCAAGTCCTAGCCAAAAACATTCAGTACTTC.

The rearrangement links TRBV10-3 to TRBJ2-5; D remains ambiguous. CDR1 is ENHRY, CDR2 SYGVKD, per germline. V shed 0 bases and J shed 1 base, with 6 bases lying between them. This CDR3 contains 14 residues. CDR3 in amino acids: CAISESAAQETQYF. CDR3 nucleotide sequence: TGTGCCATCAGTGAGTCGGCAGCCCAAGAGACCCAGTACTTC.

The genes are TRBV5-1 and TRBJ1-6, with D unclear. Germline assignment: CDR1 SGHRS and CDR2 YFSETQ. CDR3 size: 14 residues. Trimming left V 0 bases short and J 4 bases short, with 5 bases between. This CDR3 is CASSLEGYNSPLHF. The CDR3 DNA sequence: TGCGCCAGCAGCTTGGAAGGTTATAATTCACCCCTCCACTTT.

This clone was observed once. The chain combines TRBV7-3 with TRBJ2-6, with D perhaps matching TRBD1 or TRBD2 (5 bases each). Per germline, CDR1 SGHTA and CDR2 FQGTGA. V was trimmed by 10 bases and J by 2 bases, leaving 15 bases between them. CDR3 length equals 15 residues. CDR3 sequence (DNA): TGTGCCACTGGGGACGGACCGACTGGGGCCAACGTCCTGACTTTC. This translates into CATGDGPTGANVLTF.

The chain carries TRBV10-1 and TRBJ1-2, with D unclear. Trimming left V 2 bases short and J 3 bases short, with 7 bases between. CDR1 and CDR2 from the germline V gene are WNHNN and SYGVQD (reference sequence). CDR3 length: 13 amino acids. The CDR3 DNA follows: TGCGCCAGCAGTGAGAGTCCGGACTATGGCTACACCTTC. Translation: CASSESPDYGYTF.

V usage is TRBV7-3 and J usage is TRBJ2-7; 9 nucleotides line up with TRBD1. The germline CDR1 and CDR2 sequences are SGHTA and FQGTGA. CDR3 size: 13 residues. Trimming at V came to 3 bases and at J to 6 bases, leaving 3 bases not matched to a gene. The CDR3 here is CASSFTGGSEQYF. The CDR3 nucleotides are TGTGCCAGCAGCTTTACAGGGGGCAGCGAGCAGTACTTC.

This chain links TRBV24-1 with TRBJ1-5; 8 bases line up with TRBD1. This CDR3 has 17 residues. The trim removed 2 bases at V and 11 bases at J, leaving 16 bases unmatched. The V gene's germline CDR1 is KGHDR and CDR2 SFDVKD. The CDR3 nucleotides are TGTGCCACCAGTGATTCGATCCAGGACAGGGAGACGGAGGCCCAGCATTTT. Translating gives CATSDSIQDRETEAQHF.

CDR3 region: CASKTLGANVLTF. DNA for the CDR3: TGTGCCAGTAAAACATTAGGTGCCAACGTCCTGACTTTC. The chain carries TRBV28 and TRBJ2-6; no clear D gene. The CDR3 totals 13 residues. Germline V gives CDR1 MDHEN, CDR2 SYDVKM. Trimming left V 9 bases short and J 7 bases short, with 13 bases between.

This clone is labeled as medium-sized. The chain links TRBV4-1 to TRBJ1-1; 8 bases are a match to TRBD1. The germline V gene has CDR1 MGHRA and CDR2 YSYEKL. V trimming: 7 bases; J trimming: 1 base; junction bases outside the gene matches: 8. The CDR3 extends over 15 amino acids. The CDR3 DNA reads as TGCGCCAGCAACACGGACAGGGCTGGGAACACTGAAGCTTTCTTT. Amino acid sequence: CASNTDRAGNTEAFF.

This clone was seen just once. This chain links TRBV12-1 with TRBJ2-6; TRBD1, the table's D call, lacks a check against the DNA. TRBV12-1 has pseudogene status. CDR3 length: 18 amino acids. The CDR3 reads CASSFDRGNRSGANVLTF. DNA for the CDR3: TGTGCCAGCAGCTTCGACAGGGGTAACCGCTCTGGGGCCAACGTCCTGACTTTC.

V is TRBV3-1 (or the pseudogene TRBV3-2) and J is TRBJ2-7; the match to TRBD2 covers 16 bases. The CDR3 runs to 17 residues. Trimming took 6 bases from V and 2 from J; bases not matched to a gene: 7. Germline loops: CDR1 LGHDT, CDR2 YNNKEL (reference sequence). The CDR3 coding sequence is TGTGCCAGCAGTCAGGGACTAGCGGGGGGGTTTGCCTACGAGCAGTACTTC. Protein sequence: CASSQGLAGGFAYEQYF.

The V call is TRBV2, the J call TRBJ2-3; D is tentatively TRBD1 or TRBD2 (6 bases each). V lost 7 bases and J lost 1, with 15 bases in between. The length of the CDR3 is 15 residues. Germline V CDR1 and CDR2: SNHLY, FYNNEI. The CDR3 sequence is CASKTGAGGTDTQYF. CDR3 in DNA: TGTGCCAGCAAAACGGGGGCAGGGGGCACAGATACGCAGTATTTT.

The rearrangement links TRBV29-1 to TRBJ1-1; maybe TRBD1 (5 bases). V dropped 5 bases and J dropped 5 bases, with 9 bases sitting between them. The CDR3 contains 11 residues. CDR1 and CDR2 (germline): SQVTM, ANQGSEA. The CDR3 DNA reads as TGCAGCGTTCGGGGCGGAACTGAAGCTTTCTTT. It yields the protein CSVRGGTEAFF.

This chain joins TRBV6-1 and TRBJ1-4, with D unresolved. In germline, CDR1 is MNHNS, CDR2 SASEGT. This CDR3 is 15 amino acids long. The germline V and J ends were trimmed by 2 bases and 5 bases, with 12 bases remaining between them. CDR3 DNA sequence: TGTGCCAGCAGTGAAAGAAAAGATACGAATGAAAAACTGTTTTTT. This encodes CASSERKDTNEKLFF.

The chain has TRBV19 and TRBJ1-1, with a tentative D call TRBD1 (5 bases). The CDR3 loop spans 13 amino acids. Germline V gene sequence: CDR1 LNHDA, CDR2 SQIVND (reference sequence). V dropped 8 bases and J dropped 11 bases, with 21 bases sitting between them. The CDR3 reads CASSREGQGLAFF. The CDR3 coding sequence is TGTGCCAGTTCCAGGGAGGGGCAGGGCTTGGCTTTCTTT.

The chain recombines TRBV2 with TRBJ1-3; D is possibly TRBD1 (6 bases). This CDR3 spans 14 amino acids. The V gene's germline CDR1 is SNHLY and CDR2 FYNNEI. Trimming removed 4 bases from V and 1 base from J, with 8 bases in between. CDR3 bases: TGTGCCAGCAGTGGGACAGCTTCTGGAAACACCATATATTTT. Protein: CASSGTASGNTIYF.

The rearrangement links TRBV6-5 to TRBJ2-7; D is ambiguous. This CDR3 spans 12 amino acids. Looked up from germline, CDR1 is MNHEY and CDR2 is SVGAGI. V lost 6 bases, J lost 7 bases, and 13 bases lay in between. CDR3 residues: CASSNPAKEQYF. The CDR3 DNA reads as TGTGCCAGCAGCAACCCGGCCAAGGAGCAGTACTTC.

The chain joins TRBV18 to TRBJ1-5, with TRBD1 matching 7 bases. The CDR3 consists of 15 residues. Germline CDR1 reads KGHSH; CDR2 reads LQKENI. V shed 6 bases and J 6 bases; nucleotides not matched to a gene: 11. The CDR3 DNA sequence: TGTGCCAGCTCCCCAGCAGGGGCAGGGGGTCAGCCCCAGCATTTT. Its translation is CASSPAGAGGQPQHF.

This rearrangement joins TRBV4-1 to TRBJ1-1, with 8 bases fitting TRBD1. CDR1 and CDR2 from the germline V gene are MGHRA and YSYEKL. The CDR3 is made up of 17 amino acids. V was pared by 1 base and J by 0 bases, with 7 bases of the junction left unmatched. The DNA of the CDR3 is TGCGCCAGCAGCCAAGTTAACATGGGACAGGTGAACACTGAAGCTTTCTTT. It encodes CASSQVNMGQVNTEAFF.

The sample holds a few counts of this clone. J is TRBJ2-1 and V is TRBV6-6; 13 bases fit TRBD2. This CDR3 is built from 17 residues. Trimming removed 5 bases from V and 10 bases from J; junction bases left unmatched: 14. Germline values: CDR1 MNHNY, CDR2 SVGAGI (reference sequence). The CDR3 bases are TGTGCCAGCAGTCCTTACCGCACTAGCGGGGGGGATAGGGAGCAGTTCTTC. It translates to CASSPYRTSGGDREQFF.